This TCR beta chain was identified during a study of shared clonotypes between healthy human individuals. Naive CD8 cells were CD45RO-negative, positively selected for CCR7, excluding terminally differentiated effector memory CD45RA+ cells. Every donor, a Caucasian adult, lived in Nashville, Tennessee. V lost 0 bases and J 7 bases, leaving 13 bases between the germline ends. The CDR3 covers 16 residues. The germline V gene encodes CDR1 MGHRA and CDR2 YSYEKL. Profiling relied on immunoSEQ multiplex PCR, and the TCRdb table lists in-frame clones only, not all of them. In the table there are about 750,000 clones, over 90% of which are singletons.

This chain joins TRBV4-1 and TRBJ1-6; no definite D call. The material sequenced was naive CD8+ T cells sorted from blood. The source of this sequence is a man aged 25-40 years in good health. The CDR3, as DNA: TGCGCCAGCAGCCAAGAAGATCGGGCCCTCAATTCACCCCTCCACTTT. Protein: CASSQEDRALNSPLHF.